The rows below give T cell receptor beta chains drawn from one sample of a study of blood T cell repertoires in COVID-19. Profiled with immunoSEQ multiplex PCR; TCRdb holds only in-frame clones, not every one. The sample lists more than 250,000 clones; about 92% were seen once. Sequencing was performed on PBMCs or T cells enriched from blood (not recorded which). Every receptor here comes from a woman aged 25 to 45 who had recovered from COVID-19. CDR3s include the opening cysteine and the closing phenylalanine or tryptophan. A D gene is named only where the DNA matches it firmly. Expanded clones get a size class; other rows say once, few or many, or leave the size out.

clone_size d_call j_call v_call cdr3_nt cdr3_aa
NA TRBD1 TRBJ1-1 TRBV11-2 TGTGCCAGCAGACAAACAGGGGGAGTAGGCACTGAAGCTTTCTTT CASRQTGGVGTEAFF
once NA TRBJ2-2 TRBV4-1 TGCGCCAGCAGCCCCTCGCCCCGGTACACCGGGGAGCTGTTTTTT CASSPSPRYTGELFF
NA NA TRBJ2-7 TRBV30 TGTGCCTGGAGTGGAGGTGGGTACGAGCAGTACTTC CAWSGGGYEQYF
NA NA TRBJ1-2 TRBV6-1 TGTGCCAGCAGTGATTTCAGGGAACCTCCATATAACTATGGCTACACCTTC CASSDFREPPYNYGYTF
NA TRBD2 TRBJ2-3 TRBV5-6 TGTGCCAGCAGCTTGGGACTAGCGGGGACAGATACGCAGTATTTT CASSLGLAGTDTQYF
NA TRBD1 TRBJ1-2 TRBV10-3 TGTGCCATCAGTAACCCAGGACAGGGCCACTATGGCTACACCTTC CAISNPGQGHYGYTF
NA TRBD1 TRBJ1-1 TRBV6-5 TGTGCCAGCAGAGACAGGGGGAGGACTGAAGCTTTCTTT CASRDRGRTEAFF
once NA TRBJ2-7 TRBV21-1 TGTGCTACACTACGCTACGAGCAGTACTTC CATLRYEQYF
NA TRBD1 TRBJ2-1 TRBV9 TGTGCCAGCAGCGTACAAACAGGGGATTACAATGAGCAGTTCTTC CASSVQTGDYNEQFF
NA TRBD2 TRBJ2-5 TRBV7-3 TGTGCCAGCAGCTTGACTAGCGGGAGGGACGAGACCCAGTACTTC CASSLTSGRDETQYF
few NA TRBJ1-1 TRBV7-9 TGTGCCAGCAGCTCCCAAGGGCAGGGGCCGGGCGGTGAAGCTTTCTTT CASSSQGQGPGGEAFF
NA NA TRBJ2-3 TRBV10-3 TGTGCCATCAGCCTACGGGACTTCGATACGCAGTATTTT CAISLRDFDTQYF
NA NA TRBJ2-5 TRBV4-2 TGTGCCAGCAGCCAAAATGTTCGAGAAGAGACCCAGTACTTC CASSQNVREETQYF
NA NA TRBJ1-1 TRBV5-1 TGCGCCAGCAGCTTGGCACTACCGGGAAACACTGAAGCTTTCTTT CASSLALPGNTEAFF
NA TRBD2 TRBJ2-7 TRBV27 TGTGCCAGCAGTATCTATAGCGGGAGAACCTACGAGCAGTACTTC CASSIYSGRTYEQYF
NA NA TRBJ1-1 TRBV19 TGTGCCAGTACCTCCCCGGTGGCCACCAGGGCTTTCTTT CASTSPVATRAFF
NA TRBD1 TRBJ1-1 TRBV7-6 TGTGCCAGCAGCCCCAGACAGGGTCTATTGAACACTGAAGCTTTCTTT CASSPRQGLLNTEAFF
NA TRBD1 TRBJ2-4 TRBV5-5 TGTGCCAGCAGTGTTACAGGGGTAGCCAAAAACATTCAGTACTTC CASSVTGVAKNIQYF
NA TRBD1 TRBJ1-1 TRBV15 TGTGCCACCAGCAGGGGACAGGGGGTGACTGAAGCTTTCTTT CATSRGQGVTEAFF
NA TRBD1 TRBJ1-2 TRBV6-2/TRBV6-3 TGTGCCAGCAGTCCCTTACAGGGGATACGCTACACCTTC CASSPLQGIRYTF
NA TRBD2 TRBJ2-7 TRBV7-9 TGTGCCAGCAGCCACAGTAGCGGGGGGGCCCGCGAGCAGTACTTC CASSHSSGGAREQYF
NA NA TRBJ1-4 TRBV4-2 TGTGCCAGCAGCCCCACTACAGGGAAAGGCGAAAAACTGTTTTTT CASSPTTGKGEKLFF
once TRBD1 TRBJ2-7 TRBV7-9 TGTGCCAGCAGCCCAGTCACCGGGACAGGGAGCTACGAGCAGTACTTC CASSPVTGTGSYEQYF
NA NA TRBJ2-1 TRBV7-9 TGTGCCAGCAGCCTCCTTTCCGGTGAGCAGTTCTTC CASSLLSGEQFF
NA NA TRBJ1-5 TRBV19 TGTGCCAGTAGTATATGCGCGTCTTGGGGCAATGATAGCAATCAGCCCCAGCATTTT CASSICASWGNDSNQPQHF
NA NA TRBJ1-2 TRBV29-1 TGCAGCGGAGGGAATGGGGACTATGGCTACACCTTC CSGGNGDYGYTF
NA NA TRBJ2-2 TRBV6-5 TGTGCCAGCAGGGGAGGAGGTAACCGAATCGGGGAGCTGTTTTTT CASRGGGNRIGELFF
once NA TRBJ1-3 TRBV21-1 TGTGCCGGTGTCGACAGAACCTCTGGAAACACCATATATTTT CAGVDRTSGNTIYF
NA NA TRBJ2-5 TRBV13 TGTGCCAGCAGCTCAGGACACAGAGAGACCCAGTACTTC CASSSGHRETQYF
few TRBD1 TRBJ1-1 TRBV7-2 TGTGCCAGCAGCTTAAGGACAGGGAGGGTCACTGAAGCTTTCTTT CASSLRTGRVTEAFF
NA NA TRBJ1-2 TRBV9 TGTGCCAGCAGCGTTTCAAGCGATTATAGGAACTATGGCTACACCTTC CASSVSSDYRNYGYTF
NA NA TRBJ2-3 TRBV7-6 TGTGCCAGCAGCTTAGGAGGTTCCGATACGCAGTATTTT CASSLGGSDTQYF
once NA TRBJ1-2 TRBV29-1 TGCAGCGTCTCGTCTGGCCCGGGGAACTATGGCTACACCTTC CSVSSGPGNYGYTF
NA NA TRBJ1-5 TRBV29-1 TGCAGCGTTGAAGATGTAGATAGCAATCAGCCCCAGCATTTT CSVEDVDSNQPQHF
once NA TRBJ1-6 TRBV3-1/TRBV3-2 TGTGCCAGCAGTTCCCAGACAGATAATTCACCCCTCCACTTT CASSSQTDNSPLHF
NA TRBD2 TRBJ2-1 TRBV20-1 TGCAGTGCTAGTACTAGCGGGAGGGCCACTGAGCAGTTCTTC CSASTSGRATEQFF
NA NA TRBJ2-3 TRBV7-9 TGTGCCAGCACCTTCAGGGTTGGAGACACAGATACGCAGTATTTT CASTFRVGDTDTQYF
NA NA TRBJ2-4 TRBV5-4 TGTGCCAGCAGCCCCCGGGGGACGACCAAAAACATTCAGTACTTC CASSPRGTTKNIQYF
NA NA TRBJ2-1 TRBV21-1 TGTGCCAGCAGCAAGGGCGGCGGGAGGGAAACGCCCTACAATGAGCAGTTCTTC CASSKGGGRETPYNEQFF
NA NA TRBJ2-2 TRBV7-9 TGTGCCAGCAGCCCCGCGCCCAACACCGGGGAGCTGTTTTTT CASSPAPNTGELFF
NA NA TRBJ1-5 TRBV7-2 TGTGCCAGCAGCTCCCGGGGGAATCAGCCCCAGCATTTT CASSSRGNQPQHF
once NA TRBJ1-1 TRBV18 TGTGCCAGCTCACCTTCAGGGGACACTGAAGCTTTCTTT CASSPSGDTEAFF
NA NA TRBJ1-2 TRBV19 TGTGCCAGTAGTAACCGACAGACTGGCTACACCTTC CASSNRQTGYTF
NA TRBD1 TRBJ2-7 TRBV18 TGTGCCAGCTCACCCCCGGGACAGGCCGCGGGAGAGCAGTACTTC CASSPPGQAAGEQYF
NA NA TRBJ1-4 TRBV19 TGTGCCAGTAGTAGCGGGGCGGAGACTAATGAAAAACTGTTTTTT CASSSGAETNEKLFF
NA TRBD2 TRBJ2-7 TRBV27 TGTGCCAGCAGTTTATCCCCTAGCGGGGCCACCTACGAGCAGTACTTC CASSLSPSGATYEQYF
NA TRBD2 TRBJ2-7 TRBV6-2/TRBV6-3 TGTGCCAGCAGTTACGAGGAGTCAGCGGGACTTCGCGAGCAGTACTTC CASSYEESAGLREQYF